Following are 17 T cell receptor beta chains from one sample sequenced in a study of T cells in Graves' hyperthyroidism and ophthalmopathy. It was RNA transcripts that yielded the amplified TCR beta CDR3 regions. First-round RT-PCR targeting the TCR CDR3 was performed with the HTBI primer set. TCRdb re-called the multiplex PCR reads with MiXCR, one entry per CDR3 protein. Of some 300,000 distinct CDR3 sequences in the sample, around 20% were seen once. The sample comprised blood. Source of these receptors: a man aged 45-65 years with Graves' ophthalmopathy.

This clonotype was found many times. V is TRBV18 and J is TRBJ2-7; the match to TRBD1 covers 10 bases. CDR1 is KGHSH, CDR2 LQKENI, per germline. The CDR3 has 15 amino acids. V was pared by 4 bases and J by 3 bases, with 6 bases of the junction left unmatched. The CDR3 is CASSRDRGKGYEQYF. The CDR3, as DNA: TGTGCCAGCTCACGGGACAGGGGAAAGGGCTACGAGCAGTACTTC.

This clonotype was recorded many times. The chain is built from TRBV20-1 and TRBJ2-1; 8 bases are a match to TRBD2. Germline V gives CDR1 DFQATT, CDR2 SNEGSKA (reference sequence). The CDR3 spans 18 residues. V gave up 6 bases and J gave up 5 bases; unmatched junction bases: 21. The CDR3 is CSASPFHVREGRHNEQFF. The CDR3 nucleotides read TGCAGTGCCTCGCCCTTTCACGTTCGGGAGGGCCGCCACAATGAGCAGTTCTTC.

This clonotype was picked up many times. This rearrangement joins TRBV14 to TRBJ2-7, with D possibly TRBD1 on 6 matching bases. Germline loops: CDR1 SGHDN, CDR2 FVKESK. V was cut by 9 bases and J by 1 base, with 19 bases left in between. The CDR3 is made up of 15 amino acids. The CDR3 bases are TGTGCCAGTTCCCCCGGGACACCGTTATCCTACGAGCAGTACTTC. The encoded protein is CASSPGTPLSYEQYF.

The rearrangement uses TRBV10-3 and TRBJ2-7, with D possibly matching TRBD1 (5 bases). This CDR3 is built from 12 residues. CDR1 ENHRY and CDR2 SYGVKD come from the germline V gene. Deletions cut 4 bases from V and 5 bases from J, with 9 bases between. CDR3 residues: CAISALDNEQYF. CDR3 sequence (DNA): TGTGCCATCAGTGCACTGGACAACGAGCAGTACTTC.

The J gene is TRBJ2-7, the V gene TRBV7-9; maybe TRBD1 (6 bases). The CDR3 spans 14 residues. CDR1 and CDR2 (germline): SEHNR, FQNEAQ (reference sequence). With 1 base removed from V and 2 bases from J, the gap between germline ends came to 9 bases. The CDR3 bases are TGTGCCAGCAGCTTAGACGACAGGCCCTACGAGCAGTACTTC. This translates into CASSLDDRPYEQYF.

The V gene is TRBV12-3 or TRBV12-4, the J gene TRBJ1-6; D might be TRBD1 (5 bases). Trimming took 6 bases from V and 0 from J, leaving 6 bases between them. The CDR3 is 14 amino acids. The CDR3, as DNA: TGTGCCAGCAGCGACAGCTCCTATAATTCACCCCTCCACTTT. Translating gives CASSDSSYNSPLHF.

The chain links TRBV12-3 or TRBV12-4 to TRBJ2-3; the match to TRBD2 covers 7 bases. The V segment lost 6 bases and the J segment 4 bases; nucleotides outside the gene matches: 10. The CDR3 extends over 15 amino acids. In DNA, the CDR3 is TGTGCCAGCAGGGGGCTCGGGGGAGGGCCAGATACGCAGTATTTT. Its translation: CASRGLGGGPDTQYF.

The rearrangement joins TRBV5-1 to TRBJ2-1, with a weak D call TRBD2 (6 bases). The CDR3 covers 15 residues. Trimming pared 2 bases from V and 1 base from J, leaving 10 bases between. Germline assignment: CDR1 SGHRS and CDR2 YFSETQ. Here the CDR3 DNA reads TGCGCCAGCAGCTTCACCGGGACTTCCTACAATGAGCAGTTCTTC. Translated, it gives CASSFTGTSYNEQFF.

The sample holds many counts of this clonotype. This chain connects TRBV7-9 to TRBJ1-4; perhaps TRBD1 as D (6 bases). Germline V gene lookup returns CDR1 SEHNR and CDR2 FQNEAQ (reference sequence). Trimming removed 4 bases from V and 8 bases from J, with 11 bases in between. The CDR3 covers 13 residues. The CDR3 DNA is TGTGCCAGCAGCTCTACAGGGATGGAAAAACTGTTTTTT. It translates to CASSSTGMEKLFF.

This clonotype appeared many times. The chain carries TRBV30 and TRBJ2-5; D unresolved. Germline CDR1 GTSNPN, CDR2 SVGIG (reference sequence). V was shortened by 0 bases and J by 3 bases, with 8 bases between the two germline ends. The CDR3 has 13 residues. CDR3 nucleotide sequence: TGTGCCTGGAGTGTAGTGGAGAAAGAGACCCAGTACTTC. Its protein is CAWSVVEKETQYF.

The table lists this clonotype with many counts. This sequence joins TRBV3-1 and TRBJ2-7, with a possible D match to TRBD2 (5 bases). V was clipped by 1 base and J by 6 bases, with 10 bases between them. Germline CDR1 reads LGHDT; CDR2 reads YNNKEL (reference sequence). The length of the CDR3 is 13 residues. Here the CDR3 reads CASSQGTPLEQYF. CDR3 bases: TGTGCCAGCAGCCAAGGGACTCCACTCGAGCAGTACTTC.

This clonotype was found many times. The chain combines TRBV24-1 with TRBJ1-2, with 9 bases fitting TRBD1. J was trimmed by 2 bases and V by 2 bases; bases with no gene match: 5. CDR1 KGHDR and CDR2 SFDVKD come from the germline V gene. This CDR3 comprises 16 residues. CDR3 bases: TGTGCCACCAGTGATTGGGGACAGGGCCGGAACTATGGCTACACCTTC. This translates into CATSDWGQGRNYGYTF.

In its sample, this clonotype was seen a few times. The V call is TRBV20-1, the J call TRBJ2-1, with TRBD2 matching 11 bases. Trimming at V came to 1 base and at J to 0 bases, leaving 11 bases not matched to a gene. Germline assignment: CDR1 DFQATT and CDR2 SNEGSKA (reference sequence). The CDR3 has 19 amino acids. As DNA, the CDR3 is TGCAGTGCTAGAGGAGTGCTAGCGGGAGGATCCCCCTCCTACAATGAGCAGTTCTTC. This encodes CSARGVLAGGSPSYNEQFF.

In its sample, this clonotype was seen many times. This chain uses TRBV28 with TRBJ1-1; 8 positions agree with TRBD1. The CDR3 consists of 13 residues. The junction had 5 bases not matched to a gene; V was cut back by 5 bases and J by 6 bases. Germline CDR1 is MDHEN and CDR2 is SYDVKM. The CDR3 region has the DNA TGTGCCAGCAGTGCAGGGGGCGAGGCTGAAGCTTTCTTT. The encoded protein is CASSAGGEAEAFF.

This clonotype was observed once. One base away lies a much larger clone, so this may be a sequencing read error. This chain connects TRBV6-1 to TRBJ2-7; D may correspond to TRBD1 or TRBD2 (6 bases each). Germline values: CDR1 MNHNS, CDR2 SASEGT. V was pared by 7 bases and J by 5 bases, with 18 bases between. The CDR3 extends over 14 amino acids. The CDR3 is CASTRPGASHEQYF. CDR3 in DNA: TGTGCCAGCACCCGACCGGGGGCTTCCCACGAGCAGTACTTC.

Remarks on this clonotype: This sequence may be a read error, since a much larger clone differs from it by one base. J is TRBJ2-7 and V is TRBV7-2, with TRBD2 as a possible D gene (6 bases). The CDR3 runs to 15 residues. V gave up 3 bases and J gave up 5 bases, with 17 bases separating them. Germline CDR1 reads SGHTA; CDR2 reads FQGNSA. DNA for the CDR3: TGTGCCAGCAGCTTTCCGGGATTGGGGGGAAACGAGCAGTACTTC. Amino acids: CASSFPGLGGNEQYF.

J is TRBJ2-1 and V is TRBV5-5, with D perhaps being TRBD1 or TRBD2 (8 bases each). This CDR3 has 16 amino acids. The germline V and J ends were trimmed by 3 bases and 8 bases, with 21 bases remaining between them. Germline assignment: CDR1 SGHKS and CDR2 YYEKEE (reference sequence). The CDR3 sequence is CASSWTGSGSIYEQFF. CDR3 nucleotide sequence: TGTGCCAGCAGCTGGACAGGGAGCGGGAGTATCTATGAGCAGTTCTTC.